The sample holds one count of the clone carrying this T cell receptor (beta chain). The antigen is not known. Produced via immunoSEQ multiplex PCR; TCRdb's table is partial and in-frame only. The table shows roughly 120,000 clones, with 88% occurring only once. This entry is derived from a study of T cell responses to AZD1222 COVID-19 vaccine. General study points: Spike-specific TCR breadth and depth went up after people got two AZD1222 doses. A mostly white British donor set with more females was recruited, and clonal diversity was possibly underestimated.

Looked up from germline, CDR1 is ENHRY and CDR2 is SYGVKD. This CDR3 has 15 residues. Deletions cut 3 bases from V and 4 bases from J, with 16 bases between. The material sequenced was peripheral blood, taken on day 0 of MenACWY control vaccination. The chain uses TRBV10-3 and TRBJ2-7; D uncertain. The sequence came from an adult in good health. The CDR3 sequence is CAISETLGLSYEQYF. The CDR3 nucleotides are TGTGCCATCAGTGAAACCCTAGGCCTCTCATACGAGCAGTACTTC.